The entry below gives a single T cell receptor (beta chain) sequence along with its context. V was clipped by 0 bases and J by 5 bases; unmatched bases: 6. CDR3 length equals 15 residues. Germline assignment: CDR1 SGDLS and CDR2 YYNGEE. This sample is part of a study of blood T cell repertoires in COVID-19. About the research overall: Acute and convalescent COVID-19 specimens originated in the United States, Italy and Spain.

The table came from immunoSEQ multiplex PCR; TCRdb's copy has only in-frame clones and leaves some out. Altogether around 140,000 clones are present, around 90% being singletons, with the ten largest covering approximately 0.95%. The chain carries TRBV9 and TRBJ2-7, with TRBD1 identical over 9 bases. Sequencing used peripheral blood. This clonotype was obtained from a woman in her 50s with acute or convalescent COVID-19. Here the CDR3 reads CASSVVGQGLHEQYF. DNA for the CDR3: TGTGCCAGCAGCGTAGTAGGACAGGGGCTCCACGAGCAGTACTTC. The full variable domain, in which reference TRBV9 and TRBJ2-7 provide the parts outside the CDR3, is DSGVTQTPKHLITATGQRVTLRCSPRSGDLSVYWYQQSLDQGLQFLIQYYNGEERAKGNILERFSAQQFPDLHSELNLSSLELGDSALYFCASSVVGQGLHEQYFGPGTRLTVT.